This TCR beta chain was identified in a study of blood T cell repertoires in COVID-19. Study-wide background: From the United States, Italy and Spain came samples of acute and convalescent COVID-19. Sample material is recorded as cDNA or gDNA derived from T cells, B-cell-depleted T cells, or PBMCs.

In the authors' workflow: Nucleated cell counts were estimated from reference gene primer amplification. TCRdb's table, derived via immunoSEQ multiplex PCR, lists solely in-frame clones and lacks some. V, J and clone size derive from that table, while D and trimming were established from the DNA sequence. The table shows fewer than 700,000 clones, with about 89% occurring only once. CDR3 size: 12 residues. The germline CDR1 and CDR2 sequences are SNHLY and FYNNEI. With 6 bases removed from V and 11 bases from J, the gap between germline ends came to 14 bases. This chain connects TRBV2 to TRBJ1-5; possible D gene TRBD1, 6 bases. The receptor comes from a woman in her fifties or sixties with COVID-19, enrolled during active disease. Sequencing was carried out using peripheral blood. CDR3: CASSGGARAQHF. The CDR3 coding sequence is TGTGCCAGCAGCGGGGGGGCGAGGGCCCAGCATTTT.